Included here is one TCR beta chain sequence, with context. Its antigen is not known. This CDR3 contains 13 residues. The V gene end was trimmed by 5 bases and the J gene end by 3 bases; junction bases not matched to a gene: 3. The germline V gene has CDR1 SGHTA and CDR2 FQGTGA. This entry is derived from a study of cytomegalovirus exposure and HLA in healthy donors. Study-level findings and limits: Analysis was carried out at a later point, and it linked a missense DCLRE1C variant to TCR beta V- and J-gene trimming. Researchers reported that a few CMV-associated chains were confirmed in vitro as CMV antigen-specific. Most TCR sequences were seen very rarely across donors, but some public TCRs occurred in many.

The primer mix had 60 Vbeta and 13 Jbeta primers. The repertoire was sequenced with immunoSEQ multiplex PCR; TCRdb's copy has only in-frame clones and lacks some. Found here are 200,000 to 250,000 clones, 65% to 80% of them singletons; the top ten hold about 14%. The sequence was collected from a man aged 35-49 years in good health and CMV-seronegative. The sample comprised PBMCs. The chain recombines TRBV7-3 with TRBJ1-1; TRBD1 aligns across 7 bases. CDR3 sequence: CASSLGTDTEAFF. The CDR3, as DNA: TGTGCCAGCAGCCTCGGGACAGACACTGAAGCTTTCTTT. Based on the CDR3 plus reference TRBV7-3 and TRBJ1-1, the full variable domain is GAGVSQTPSNKVTEKGKYVELRCDPISGHTALYWYRQSLGQGPEFLIYFQGTGAADDSGLPNDRFFAVRPEGSVSTLKIQRTERGDSAVYLCASSLGTDTEAFFGQGTRLTVV.